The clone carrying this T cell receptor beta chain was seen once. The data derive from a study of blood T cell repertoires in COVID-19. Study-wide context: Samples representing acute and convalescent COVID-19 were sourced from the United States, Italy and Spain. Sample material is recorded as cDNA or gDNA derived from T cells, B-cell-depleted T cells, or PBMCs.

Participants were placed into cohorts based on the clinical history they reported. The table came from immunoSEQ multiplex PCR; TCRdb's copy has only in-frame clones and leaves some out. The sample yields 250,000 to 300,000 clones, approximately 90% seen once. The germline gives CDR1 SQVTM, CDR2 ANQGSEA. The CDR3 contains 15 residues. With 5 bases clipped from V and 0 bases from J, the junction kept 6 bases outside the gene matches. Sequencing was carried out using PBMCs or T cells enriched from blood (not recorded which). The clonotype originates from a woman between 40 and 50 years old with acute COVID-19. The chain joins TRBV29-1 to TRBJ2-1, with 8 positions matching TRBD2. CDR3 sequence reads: CSVRLSGSSYNEQFF. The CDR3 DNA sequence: TGCAGCGTTCGATTGAGCGGGAGCTCCTACAATGAGCAGTTCTTC.